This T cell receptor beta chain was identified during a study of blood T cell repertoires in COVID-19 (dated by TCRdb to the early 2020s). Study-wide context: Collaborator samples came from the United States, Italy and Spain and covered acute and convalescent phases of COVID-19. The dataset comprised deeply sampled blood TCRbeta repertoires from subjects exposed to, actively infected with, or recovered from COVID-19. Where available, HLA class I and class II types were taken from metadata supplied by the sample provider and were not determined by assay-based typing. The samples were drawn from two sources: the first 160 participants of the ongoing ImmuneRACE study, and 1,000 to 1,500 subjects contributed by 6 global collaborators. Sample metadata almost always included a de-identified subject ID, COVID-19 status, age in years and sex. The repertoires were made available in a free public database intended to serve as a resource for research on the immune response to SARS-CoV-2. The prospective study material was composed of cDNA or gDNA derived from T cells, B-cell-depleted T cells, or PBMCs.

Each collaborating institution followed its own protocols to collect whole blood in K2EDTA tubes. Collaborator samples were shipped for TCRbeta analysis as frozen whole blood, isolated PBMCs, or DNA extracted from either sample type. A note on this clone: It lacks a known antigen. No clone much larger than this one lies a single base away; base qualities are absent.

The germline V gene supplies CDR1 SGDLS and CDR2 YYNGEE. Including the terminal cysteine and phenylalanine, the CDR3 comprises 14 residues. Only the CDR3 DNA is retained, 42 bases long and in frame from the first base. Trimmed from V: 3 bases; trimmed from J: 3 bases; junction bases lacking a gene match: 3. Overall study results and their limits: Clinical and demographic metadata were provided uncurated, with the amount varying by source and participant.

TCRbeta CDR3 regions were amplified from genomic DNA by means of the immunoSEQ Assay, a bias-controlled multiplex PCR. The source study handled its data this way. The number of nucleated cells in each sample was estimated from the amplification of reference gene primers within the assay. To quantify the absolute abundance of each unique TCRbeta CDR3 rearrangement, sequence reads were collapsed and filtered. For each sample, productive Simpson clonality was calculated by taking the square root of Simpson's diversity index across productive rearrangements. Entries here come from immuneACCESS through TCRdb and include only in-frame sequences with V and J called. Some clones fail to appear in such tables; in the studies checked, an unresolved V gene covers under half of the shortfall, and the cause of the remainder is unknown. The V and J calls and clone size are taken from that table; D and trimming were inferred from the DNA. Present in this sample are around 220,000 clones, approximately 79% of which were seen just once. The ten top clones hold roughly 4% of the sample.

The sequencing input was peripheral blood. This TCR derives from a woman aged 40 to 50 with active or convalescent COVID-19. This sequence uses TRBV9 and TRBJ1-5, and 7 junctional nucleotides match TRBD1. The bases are TGTGCCAGCAGCGGCGGGACAGTCAATCAGCCCCAGCATTTT. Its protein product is CASSGGTVNQPQHF.